This T cell receptor beta chain was recorded in a study of blood T cell repertoires in COVID-19. Study overall: Acute and convalescent COVID-19 samples came from the United States, Italy and Spain.

The method was immunoSEQ multiplex PCR; TCRdb's version includes in-frame clones alone and lacks a portion of them. The sample holds about 330,000 clones, over 75% seen once. The clonotype originates from a woman in her forties or fifties with active or convalescent COVID-19. Sequenced input: peripheral blood.

The CDR3 DNA reads TGCGCCAGCAGCCAAGGCAGGGGCGCAGGCTATGGCTACACCTTC. Residues: CASSQGRGAGYGYTF. V is TRBV4-1 and J is TRBJ1-2; tentative D call: TRBD1 (6 bases). Germline V lookup: CDR1 MGHRA, CDR2 YSYEKL. V lost 1 base, J lost 4 bases, and 13 bases lay in between. The CDR3 totals 15 residues.